This T cell receptor beta chain comes out of a study of early T cells in non-severe SARS-CoV-2 infection. Looking at the study overall: Unpaired chains resulted from sequencing bulk RNA of unsorted whole blood.

This clonotype was detected a few times. The antigen is undetermined. Regarding the study as a whole: VDJdb matching skewed toward anti-spike CD8 responses, missing private and CD4 specificities.

In the library, individual cDNA molecules carried attached unique molecular identifiers. TCRdb independently ran MiXCR on the 5' RACE reads; one entry per CDR3 protein. The sample has approximately 31,000 distinct CDR3 sequences, around 5.4% seen once. The CDR3 is made up of 18 amino acids. With 1 base clipped from V and 3 bases from J, the junction kept 11 bases outside the gene matches. The TCR comes from an adult who was a healthcare worker with PCR-confirmed SARS-CoV-2 infection or an uninfected control (not recorded which). Sequencing was done on a sample of whole blood. The chain recombines TRBV23-1 with TRBJ2-7; 11 bases agree with TRBD2. TRBV23-1 is classed as an ORF, of uncertain function. The CDR3 is CASSQWSTGLADHYEQYF. In DNA form, the CDR3 reads TGCGCCAGCAGTCAATGGTCTACGGGACTAGCGGATCACTACGAGCAGTACTTC.